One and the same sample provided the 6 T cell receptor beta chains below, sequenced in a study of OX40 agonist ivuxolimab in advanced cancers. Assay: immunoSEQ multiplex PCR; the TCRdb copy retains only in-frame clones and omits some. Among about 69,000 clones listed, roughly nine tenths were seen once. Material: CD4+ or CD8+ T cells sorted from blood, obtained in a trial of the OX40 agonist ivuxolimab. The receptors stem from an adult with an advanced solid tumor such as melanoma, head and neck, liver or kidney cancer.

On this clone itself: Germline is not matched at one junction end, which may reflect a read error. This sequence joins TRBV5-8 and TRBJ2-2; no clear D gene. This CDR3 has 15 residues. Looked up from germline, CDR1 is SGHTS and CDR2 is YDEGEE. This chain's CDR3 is CASSFRTLTTRELFF. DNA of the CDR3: TGTGCCAGCAGCTTCAGGACCTTAACCACCCGGGAGCTGTTTTTT.

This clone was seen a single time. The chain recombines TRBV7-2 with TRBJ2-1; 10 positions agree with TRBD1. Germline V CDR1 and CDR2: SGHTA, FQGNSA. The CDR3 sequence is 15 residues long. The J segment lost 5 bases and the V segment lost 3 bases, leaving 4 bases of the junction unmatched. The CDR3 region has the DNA TGTGCCAGCAGCTTCTCCGGGACAGGGGACAATGAGCAGTTCTTC. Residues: CASSFSGTGDNEQFF.

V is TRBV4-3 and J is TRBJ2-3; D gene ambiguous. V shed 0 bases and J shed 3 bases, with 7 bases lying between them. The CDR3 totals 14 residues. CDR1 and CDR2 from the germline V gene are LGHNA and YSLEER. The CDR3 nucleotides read TGCGCCAGCAGCCAAGATACACTGACAGATACGCAGTATTTT. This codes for CASSQDTLTDTQYF.

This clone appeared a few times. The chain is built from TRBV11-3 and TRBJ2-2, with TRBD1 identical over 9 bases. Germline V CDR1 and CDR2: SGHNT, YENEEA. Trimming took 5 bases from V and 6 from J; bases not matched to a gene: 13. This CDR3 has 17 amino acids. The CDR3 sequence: CASSRQGVAVNAGELFF. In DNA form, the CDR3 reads TGTGCCAGCAGCCGACAGGGGGTGGCTGTAAACGCCGGGGAGCTGTTTTTT.

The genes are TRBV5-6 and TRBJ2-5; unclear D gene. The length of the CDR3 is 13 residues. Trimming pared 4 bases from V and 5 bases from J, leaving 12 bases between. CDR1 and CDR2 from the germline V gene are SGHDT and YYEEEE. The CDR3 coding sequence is TGTGCCAGCAGCCCAACTATGGGCGAGACCCAGTACTTC. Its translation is CASSPTMGETQYF. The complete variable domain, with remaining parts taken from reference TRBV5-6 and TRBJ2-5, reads DAGVTQSPTHLIKTRGQQVTLRCSPKSGHDTVSWYQQALGQGPQFIFQYYEEEERQRGNFPDRFSGHQFPNYSSELNVNALLLGDSALYLCASSPTMGETQYFGPGTRLLVL.

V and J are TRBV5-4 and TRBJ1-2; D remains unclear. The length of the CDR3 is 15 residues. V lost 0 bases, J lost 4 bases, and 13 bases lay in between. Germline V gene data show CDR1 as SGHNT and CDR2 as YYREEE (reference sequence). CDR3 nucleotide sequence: TGTGCCAGCAGCTTGGGGGGAGGGAATCGCTATGGCTACACCTTC. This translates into CASSLGGGNRYGYTF.